A single sample gave rise to the 27 T cell receptor beta chains below, sequenced in a study of Graves' ophthalmopathy and Graves' hyperthyroidism. RNA transcripts were the source from which TCR beta CDR3 regions were amplified. Second-round multiplex PCR followed a first-round RT-PCR using HTBI primers. TCRdb re-analysed the multiplex PCR reads in MiXCR, keeping a single row per CDR3 protein. This sample has hundreds of thousands of distinct CDR3 sequences; 15% to 19% occur once, and the top ten carry roughly 7%. Source material: peripheral blood. All receptors come from a woman aged 18-29 years with stable Graves' hyperthyroidism.

In this sample, this clonotype turned up many times. The chain employs TRBV11-2 and TRBJ2-7, with D unclear. In germline, CDR1 is SGHAT, CDR2 FQNNGV. CDR3 length: 15 amino acids. Trimming pared 2 bases from V and 0 bases from J, leaving 11 bases between. The CDR3 loop reads CASSLRADVSYEQYF. CDR3 DNA: TGTGCCAGCAGCTTAAGGGCAGACGTCTCCTACGAGCAGTACTTC.

V gene TRBV2 combines with J gene TRBJ2-2; 7 positions match TRBD2. This CDR3 contains 13 residues. The V segment lost 6 bases and the J segment 8 bases; nucleotides outside the gene matches: 6. Germline V gene lookup returns CDR1 SNHLY and CDR2 FYNNEI. In DNA, the CDR3 is TGTGCCAGCAGAGAGAGCGGGAAAGGGGAGCTGTTTTTT. Translating gives CASRESGKGELFF.

The rearrangement links TRBV2 to TRBJ1-1; TRBD1 is a possible D gene (5 bases). The CDR3 is 13 residues long. Looked up from germline, CDR1 is SNHLY and CDR2 is FYNNEI. The ends were cut back, 1 base at V and 8 bases at J, with 11 bases in the middle. CDR3 DNA: TGTGCCAGCAGTGAAGGTCGGGGACCCGAAGCTTTCTTT. It encodes CASSEGRGPEAFF.

This clonotype was recorded many times. V gene TRBV6-1 combines with J gene TRBJ1-1, with unresolved D. The CDR3 covers 12 residues. Trimming cost V 6 bases and J 3 bases, with 8 bases left between them. Germline V gives CDR1 MNHNS, CDR2 SASEGT. The CDR3 nucleotides are TGTGCCAGCAGCCGTCCGGACACTGAAGCTTTCTTT. It is translated as CASSRPDTEAFF.

This clonotype was detected ten times or more. This chain links TRBV12-5 with TRBJ1-1; no reliable D call. Germline CDR1 and CDR2: LGHNT and FRNRAP. V was shortened by 7 bases and J by 2 bases, with 5 bases between the two germline ends. The CDR3 has 11 residues. Here the CDR3 DNA reads TGTGCTAGTGATGTCAACACTGAAGCTTTCTTT. It is translated as CASDVNTEAFF.

This clonotype was seen many times. Possible read error: a much larger clone is one base away. The rearrangement links TRBV7-2 to TRBJ1-6; D ambiguous. V was pared by 7 bases and J by 10 bases, with 17 bases between. CDR1 SGHTA and CDR2 FQGNSA come from the germline V gene. The CDR3 totals 14 residues. The CDR3 sequence: CASNPGRMDSPLHF. The CDR3 nucleotides read TGTGCCAGCAATCCGGGCAGGATGGACTCACCCCTCCACTTT.

The table lists this clonotype with many counts. This chain uses TRBV29-1 with TRBJ1-2; D is undetermined. Trimming removed 4 bases from V and 7 bases from J, with 10 bases in between. This CDR3 is 11 amino acids long. Germline assignment: CDR1 SQVTM and CDR2 ANQGSEA. The CDR3 spells CSVVEGIGYTF. The CDR3 bases are TGCAGCGTTGTGGAAGGGATTGGCTACACCTTC.

In its sample, this clonotype was seen many times. V gene TRBV12-5 combines with J gene TRBJ1-5; D unclear. Trimming took off 5 bases at V and 5 bases at J, with 7 bases between the two ends. The CDR3 is made up of 12 amino acids. Germline values: CDR1 LGHNT, CDR2 FRNRAP. For the CDR3, the DNA is TGTGCTAGTGGTGGAGCGTATCAGCCCCAGCATTTT. Amino acids: CASGGAYQPQHF.

A remark on this clonotype: One junction end does not reproduce the germline sequence, and a read error may be involved. This chain joins TRBV5-1 and TRBJ1-1; D is undetermined. The germline V gene has CDR1 SGHRS and CDR2 YFSETQ. The CDR3 has 13 amino acids. The CDR3 here is CTSRYGMNTEAFF. CDR3 sequence (DNA): TGCACCAGCAGATACGGGATGAACACTGAAGCTTTCTTT.

The V call is TRBV7-2, the J call TRBJ2-7; no firm D call. The germline CDR1 and CDR2 sequences are SGHTA and FQGNSA. Between the trimmed V and J ends, which lost 1 base and 12 bases, there was a span of 13 bases. This CDR3 is built from 12 residues. The CDR3 is CASSLDDPSPYF. CDR3 DNA sequence: TGTGCCAGCAGCTTAGATGACCCATCACCGTACTTC.

This clonotype was observed many times. V usage is TRBV19 and J usage is TRBJ1-2, with D uncertain. The CDR3 sequence is 13 residues long. The V gene's germline CDR1 is LNHDA and CDR2 SQIVND (reference sequence). Deletions cut 6 bases from V and 5 bases from J, with 13 bases between. CDR3 DNA sequence: TGTGCCAGTAGACCCGCGAACATATATGGCTACACCTTC. Translating gives CASRPANIYGYTF.

This clonotype was observed many times. The CDR3 reads CASTAHPGPGANVLTF. The CDR3 DNA sequence: TGTGCCAGCACCGCCCACCCAGGGCCTGGGGCCAACGTCCTGACTTTC. This chain joins TRBV12-3 or TRBV12-4 and TRBJ2-6; a possible D gene is TRBD1 (5 bases). V was clipped by 7 bases and J by 2 bases, with 15 bases between them. This CDR3 is 16 amino acids long.

This clonotype came up many times. The V and J genes are TRBV25-1 and TRBJ1-2; tentative D call: TRBD1 (5 bases). The CDR3 runs 15 residues. Germline V gene lookup returns CDR1 MGHDK and CDR2 SYGVNS. Trimming cost V 3 bases and J 0 bases, with 11 bases left between them. The CDR3 DNA sequence: TGTGCCAGCAGTGATCCAGGGTCAGCTAACTATGGCTACACCTTC. Translating it yields CASSDPGSANYGYTF.

Many counts were recorded for this clonotype. V is TRBV11-2 and J is TRBJ2-7, with a weak D call TRBD2 (6 bases). Germline CDR1 is SGHAT and CDR2 is FQNNGV. CDR3 length equals 14 residues. Trimming shortened V by 4 bases and J by 0 bases, and 10 bases separated the two germline ends. Written as DNA, the CDR3 is TGTGCCAGCAGCTCACGGGGACTCTCCTACGAGCAGTACTTC. It specifies CASSSRGLSYEQYF.

This clonotype was detected ten times or more. J is TRBJ2-2 and V is TRBV19; 14 nucleotides align to TRBD2. Trimming cost V 6 bases and J 6 bases; bases outside gene matches: 0. Germline-derived CDR1 and CDR2 are LNHDA and SQIVND (reference sequence). The CDR3 covers 14 residues. The CDR3 region is CASRGLAGAGELFF. Written as DNA, the CDR3 is TGTGCCAGTAGGGGACTAGCGGGGGCCGGGGAGCTGTTTTTT.

This clonotype came up many times. The chain couples TRBV6-1 to TRBJ1-1; 7 bases align to TRBD1. Germline CDR1 is MNHNS and CDR2 is SASEGT. With 3 bases clipped from V and 8 bases from J, the junction kept 15 bases outside the gene matches. CDR3 length: 16 amino acids. CDR3 DNA sequence: TGTGCCAGCAGTGATTCCCGGACAGGTACTTCAGGGGAAGCTTTCTTT. It codes for CASSDSRTGTSGEAFF.

In this sample, this clonotype turned up many times. The V call is TRBV12-3 or TRBV12-4, the J call TRBJ2-3; maybe TRBD1 (5 bases). Trimming left V 6 bases short and J 9 bases short, with 19 bases between. CDR3 size: 14 residues. The CDR3 loop is CASSPTAQGGTQYF. The CDR3 region has the DNA TGTGCCAGCAGCCCAACCGCCCAGGGTGGGACGCAGTATTTT.

This clonotype was observed many times. The chain combines TRBV20-1 with TRBJ1-6; 9 nucleotides align to TRBD1. Germline trimming cut 5 bases from V and 9 bases from J; bases unmatched to any gene: 11. Germline V gives CDR1 DFQATT, CDR2 SNEGSKA (reference sequence). The CDR3 is 15 residues long. CDR3 sequence (DNA): TGCAGTGCTCTTTCCCGACAGGGGGTTCGTTCACCCCTCCACTTT. Amino acids: CSALSRQGVRSPLHF.

The table lists this clonotype with many counts. The chain employs TRBV2 and TRBJ1-6; 7 nucleotides agree with TRBD1. The CDR3 runs to 15 residues. CDR1 and CDR2 (germline): SNHLY, FYNNEI. V shed 6 bases, J shed 5 bases, and the junction held 7 bases outside the gene matches. CDR3 in DNA: TGTGCCAGCAGGGGAGGGACAGAGAATAATTCACCCCTCCACTTT. Translation: CASRGGTENNSPLHF.

This clonotype was recorded at least ten times. The V and J genes are TRBV11-2 and TRBJ2-6, with 8 bases fitting TRBD1. CDR3 length equals 18 residues. Per germline, CDR1 SGHAT and CDR2 FQNNGV. V lost 5 bases and J lost 0; bases outside the gene matches: 9. The CDR3 spells CASSMGYRGSSGANVLTF. CDR3 DNA: TGTGCCAGCAGCATGGGGTACAGGGGGAGCTCTGGGGCCAACGTCCTGACTTTC.

This clonotype occurred many times. Sequence at one end of the junction differs from germline and may be a read error. The rearrangement uses TRBV2 and TRBJ2-5, with D unclear. Germline V gene lookup returns CDR1 SNHLY and CDR2 FYNNEI. The CDR3 runs 16 residues. CDR3 amino acids: CASSLRAATSQETQHF. CDR3 DNA sequence: TGTGCCAGCAGTCTACGGGCGGCAACGTCCCAAGAGACCCAGCACTTC.

This clonotype has ten or more counts. The CDR3 spells CASSEGFGQNTGELFF. In nucleotides, the CDR3 is TGTGCCAGCAGTGAAGGGTTTGGCCAGAACACCGGGGAGCTGTTTTTT. The rearrangement links TRBV25-1 to TRBJ2-2; D uncertain. Germline CDR1 and CDR2: MGHDK and SYGVNS. V dropped 2 bases and J dropped 1 base, with 11 bases sitting between them. There are 16 residues in the CDR3. The full variable domain, with the rest looked up from reference TRBV25-1 and TRBJ2-2, is EADIYQTPRYLVIGTGKKITLECSQTMGHDKMYWYQQDPGMELHLIHYSYGVNSTEKGDLSSESTVSRIRTEHFPLTLESARPSHTSQYLCASSEGFGQNTGELFFGEGSRLTVL.

This clonotype was counted only a few times. A far larger clone differs by one base, so this is likely a read error. This rearrangement joins TRBV7-9 to TRBJ2-7, with 7 bases identical to TRBD1. The J call may be in error: the DNA end matches TRBJ2-1 better. CDR1 and CDR2 from the germline V gene are SEHNR and FQNEAQ (reference sequence). The CDR3 consists of 13 residues. The CDR3 DNA reads as TGTGCCAGCAGCGCCCGGGACAGCTACGAGCAGTTCTTC. This codes for CASSARDSYEQFF.

This clonotype was recorded many times. This sequence joins TRBV20-1 and TRBJ1-1; D is perhaps TRBD1 (6 bases). In germline, CDR1 is DFQATT, CDR2 SNEGSKA (reference sequence). The CDR3 totals 13 residues. Trimming shortened V by 5 bases and J by 6 bases, and 16 bases separated the two germline ends. CDR3 amino acids: CSAPRGMGAEAFF. Written as DNA, the CDR3 is TGCAGTGCTCCTAGGGGGATGGGGGCTGAAGCTTTCTTT.

This clonotype has at least ten counts. V is TRBV19 and J is TRBJ1-5; D call uncertain. V shed 5 bases and J shed 0 bases, with 14 bases lying between them. The CDR3 extends over 16 amino acids. Germline lookup yields CDR1 LNHDA and CDR2 SQIVND (reference sequence). The CDR3 is CASSSSIAYSNQPQHF. In DNA form, the CDR3 reads TGTGCCAGTAGTTCCTCGATAGCCTATAGCAATCAGCCCCAGCATTTT.

This clonotype occurred a few times. The chain is built from TRBV4-1 and TRBJ1-5; 7 bases line up with TRBD1. CDR3 length: 14 residues. With V trimmed by 3 bases and J by 10 bases, 9 bases remained unmatched. From germline, CDR1 is MGHRA and CDR2 YSYEKL. CDR3 nucleotides: TGCGCCAGCAGCCAGGTTGCCCAGGGGGGCCCCCAGCATTTT. It specifies CASSQVAQGGPQHF.

This clonotype was found a few times. A much larger clone lies one base from this, so it may be a read error. The chain links TRBV27 to TRBJ2-7, with a tentative D call TRBD1 (6 bases). The V gene's germline CDR1 is MNHEY and CDR2 SMNVEV (reference sequence). The CDR3 length is 14 residues. The CDR3 loop reads CVSSQLGASYEQYF. In DNA form, the CDR3 reads TGTGTCAGCAGTCAGCTGGGGGCCTCCTACGAGCAGTACTTC.